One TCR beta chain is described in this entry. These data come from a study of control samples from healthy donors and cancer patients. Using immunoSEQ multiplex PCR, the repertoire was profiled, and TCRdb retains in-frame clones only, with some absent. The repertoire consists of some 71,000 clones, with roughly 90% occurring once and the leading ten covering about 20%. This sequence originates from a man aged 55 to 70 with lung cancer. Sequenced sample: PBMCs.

The CDR3 DNA follows: TGTGCCAGCAGCATTTGGGGGCGAGGCACCGGGGAGCTGTTTTTT. Translated, it gives CASSIWGRGTGELFF. The rearrangement joins TRBV27 to TRBJ2-2; possibly TRBD1 for D (6 bases). The CDR3 is 15 residues long. CDR1 and CDR2 from the germline V gene are MNHEY and SMNVEV (reference sequence). V was cut by 6 bases and J by 4 bases, with 15 bases left in between.